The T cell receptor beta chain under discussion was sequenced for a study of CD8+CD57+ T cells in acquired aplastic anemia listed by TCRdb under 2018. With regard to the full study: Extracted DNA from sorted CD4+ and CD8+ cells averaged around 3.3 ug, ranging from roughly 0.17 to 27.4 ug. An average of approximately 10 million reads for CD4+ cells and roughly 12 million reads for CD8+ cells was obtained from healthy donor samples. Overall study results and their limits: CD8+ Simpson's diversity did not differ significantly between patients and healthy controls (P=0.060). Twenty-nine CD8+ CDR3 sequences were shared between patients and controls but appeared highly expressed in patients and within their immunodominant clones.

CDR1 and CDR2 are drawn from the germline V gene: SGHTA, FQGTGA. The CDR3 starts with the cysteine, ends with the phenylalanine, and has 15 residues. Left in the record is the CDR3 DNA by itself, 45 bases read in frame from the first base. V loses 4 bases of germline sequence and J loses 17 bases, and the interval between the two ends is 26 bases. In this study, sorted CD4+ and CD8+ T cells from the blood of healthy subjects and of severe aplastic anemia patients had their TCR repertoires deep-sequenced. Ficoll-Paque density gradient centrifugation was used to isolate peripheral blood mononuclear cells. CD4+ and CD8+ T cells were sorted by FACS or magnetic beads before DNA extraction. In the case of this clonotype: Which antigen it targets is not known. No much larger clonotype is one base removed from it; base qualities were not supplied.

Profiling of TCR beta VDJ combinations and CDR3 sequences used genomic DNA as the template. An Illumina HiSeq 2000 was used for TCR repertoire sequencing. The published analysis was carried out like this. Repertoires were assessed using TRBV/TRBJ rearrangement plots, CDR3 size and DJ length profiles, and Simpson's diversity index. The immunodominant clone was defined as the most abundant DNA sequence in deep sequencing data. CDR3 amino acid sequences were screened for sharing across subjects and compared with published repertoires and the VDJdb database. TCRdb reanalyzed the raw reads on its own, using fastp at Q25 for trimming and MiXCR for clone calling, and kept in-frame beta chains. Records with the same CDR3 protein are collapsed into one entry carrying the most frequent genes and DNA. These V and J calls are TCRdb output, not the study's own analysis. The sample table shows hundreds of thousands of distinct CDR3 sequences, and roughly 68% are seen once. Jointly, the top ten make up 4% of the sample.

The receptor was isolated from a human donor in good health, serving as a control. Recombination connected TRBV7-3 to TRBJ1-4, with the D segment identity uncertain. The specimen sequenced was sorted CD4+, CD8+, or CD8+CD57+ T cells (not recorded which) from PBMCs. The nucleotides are TGTGCCAGCAGCTCCCGGACGTCCATTAACCCCTCCACTTTTTTT. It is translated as CASSSRTSINPSTFF. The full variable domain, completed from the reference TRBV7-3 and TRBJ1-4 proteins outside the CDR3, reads GAGVSQTPSNKVTEKGKYVELRCDPISGHTALYWYRQSLGQGPEFLIYFQGTGAADDSGLPNDRFFAVRPEGSVSTLKIQRTERGDSAVYLCASSSRTSINPSTFFGSGTQLSVL.